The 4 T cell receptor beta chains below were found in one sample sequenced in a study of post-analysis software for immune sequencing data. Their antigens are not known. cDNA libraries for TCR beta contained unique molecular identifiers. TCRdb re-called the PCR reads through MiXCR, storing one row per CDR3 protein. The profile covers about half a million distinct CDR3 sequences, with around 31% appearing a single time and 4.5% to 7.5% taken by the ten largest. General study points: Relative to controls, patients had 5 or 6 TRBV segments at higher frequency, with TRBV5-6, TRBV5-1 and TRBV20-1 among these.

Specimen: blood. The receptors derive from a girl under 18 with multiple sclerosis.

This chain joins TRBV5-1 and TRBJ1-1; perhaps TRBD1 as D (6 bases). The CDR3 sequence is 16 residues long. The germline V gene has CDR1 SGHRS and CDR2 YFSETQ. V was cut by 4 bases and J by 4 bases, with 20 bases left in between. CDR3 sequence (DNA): TGCGCCAGCAGCCCCGAAATCTACAGGGATTGCACTGAAGCTTTCTTT. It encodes CASSPEIYRDCTEAFF.

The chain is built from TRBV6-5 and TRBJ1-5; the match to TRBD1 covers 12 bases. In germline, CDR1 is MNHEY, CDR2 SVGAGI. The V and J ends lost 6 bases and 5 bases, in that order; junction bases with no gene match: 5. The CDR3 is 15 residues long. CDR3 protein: CASSRDRGLYQPQHF. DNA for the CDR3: TGTGCCAGCAGCCGGGACAGGGGGCTGTATCAGCCCCAGCATTTT.

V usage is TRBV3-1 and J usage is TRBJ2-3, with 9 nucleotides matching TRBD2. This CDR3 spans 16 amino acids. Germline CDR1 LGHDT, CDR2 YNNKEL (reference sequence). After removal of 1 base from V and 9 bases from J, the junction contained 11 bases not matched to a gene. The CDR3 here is CASSQVSSGGLGTQYF. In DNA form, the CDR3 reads TGTGCCAGCAGCCAAGTTAGTAGCGGGGGTTTAGGGACGCAGTATTTT.

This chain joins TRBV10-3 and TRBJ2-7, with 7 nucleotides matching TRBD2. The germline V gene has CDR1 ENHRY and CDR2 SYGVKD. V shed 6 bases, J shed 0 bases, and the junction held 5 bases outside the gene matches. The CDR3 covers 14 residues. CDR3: CAIRSGGSSYEQYF. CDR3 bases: TGTGCCATCAGATCGGGGGGAAGCTCCTACGAGCAGTACTTC.